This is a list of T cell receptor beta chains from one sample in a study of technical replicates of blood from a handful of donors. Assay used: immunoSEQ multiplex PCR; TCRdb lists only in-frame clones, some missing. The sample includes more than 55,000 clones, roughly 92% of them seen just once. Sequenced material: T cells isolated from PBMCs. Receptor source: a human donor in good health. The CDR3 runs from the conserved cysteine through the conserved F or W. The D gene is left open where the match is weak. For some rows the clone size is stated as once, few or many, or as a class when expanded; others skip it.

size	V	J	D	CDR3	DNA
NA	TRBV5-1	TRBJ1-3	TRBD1	CASSLIGQGNGNTIYF	TGCGCCAGCAGCTTGATAGGACAGGGAAACGGAAACACCATATATTTT
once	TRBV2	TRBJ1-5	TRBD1	CASRGQPYSNQPQHF	TGTGCCAGCAGGGGACAGCCATATAGCAATCAGCCCCAGCATTTT
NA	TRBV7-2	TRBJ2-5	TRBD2	CASSPAAGKETQYF	TGTGCCAGCAGCCCCGCAGCGGGGAAAGAGACCCAGTACTTC
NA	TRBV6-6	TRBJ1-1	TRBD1	CASIFQGQGITEAFF	TGTGCCAGCATCTTTCAGGGACAGGGGATCACTGAAGCTTTCTTT
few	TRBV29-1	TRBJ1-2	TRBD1	CSVGWDRELHGYTF	TGCAGCGTTGGATGGGACAGGGAACTGCATGGCTACACCTTC
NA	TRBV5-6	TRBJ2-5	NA	CASSFQGQETQYF	TGTGCCAGCAGCTTCCAGGGGCAAGAGACCCAGTACTTC
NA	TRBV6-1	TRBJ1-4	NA	CASREYSNEKLFF	TGTGCCAGCAGAGAATACTCTAATGAAAAACTGTTTTTT
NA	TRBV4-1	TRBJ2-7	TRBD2	CASSQVRGGTGQYF	TGCGCCAGCAGCCAAGTCCGCGGGGGAACGGGGCAGTACTTC
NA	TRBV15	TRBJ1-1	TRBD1	CATSRDGTANEEAFF	TGTGCCACCAGCAGAGACGGGACAGCGAACGAGGAAGCTTTCTTT
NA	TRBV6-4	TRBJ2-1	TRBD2	CASSDSAGATYNEQFF	TGTGCCAGCAGTGACTCTGCGGGAGCCACCTACAATGAGCAGTTCTTC
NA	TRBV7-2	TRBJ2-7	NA	CASSLLPQGSSYEQYF	TGTGCCAGCAGCTTACTTCCGCAGGGTAGTTCCTACGAGCAGTACTTC
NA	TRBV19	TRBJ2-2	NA	CASSIGGTSTGELFF	TGTGCCAGTAGTATCGGGGGGACAAGTACCGGGGAGCTGTTTTTT
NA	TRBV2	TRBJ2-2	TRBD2	CASSTGPGRAGELFF	TGTGCCAGCAGTACGGGTCCGGGGAGGGCCGGGGAGCTGTTTTTT
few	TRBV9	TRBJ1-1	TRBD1	CASSVEGTGAAFF	TGTGCCAGCAGCGTAGAGGGAACAGGGGCTGCTTTCTTT